The subject of this entry is one T cell receptor (beta chain). This sample was taken from a study of cytotoxic CD8 clonotypes in ibrutinib-treated CLL. Method: immunoSEQ multiplex PCR; TCRdb's copy keeps in-frame clones and lacks some. Of some 310,000 clones listed, about 77% are singletons. The starting material was PBMCs, obtained before ibrutinib treatment. This receptor was obtained from a human donor with chronic lymphocytic leukemia.

CDR3 in DNA: TGTGCCAGCAGCCTAGGACGCACTGAAGCTTTCTTT. Translation gives CASSLGRTEAFF. The J gene is TRBJ1-1, the V gene TRBV7-8; D call uncertain. The CDR3 length is 12 residues. From germline, CDR1 is SGHVS and CDR2 FQNEAQ. V was clipped by 5 bases and J by 4 bases, with 8 bases between them.